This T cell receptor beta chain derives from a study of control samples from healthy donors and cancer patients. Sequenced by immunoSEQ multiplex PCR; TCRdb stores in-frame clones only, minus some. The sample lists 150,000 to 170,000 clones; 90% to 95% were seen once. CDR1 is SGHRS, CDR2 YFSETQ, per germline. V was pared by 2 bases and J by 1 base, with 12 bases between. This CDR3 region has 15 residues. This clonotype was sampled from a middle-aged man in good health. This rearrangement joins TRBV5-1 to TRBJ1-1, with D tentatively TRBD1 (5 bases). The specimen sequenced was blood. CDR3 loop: CASSLPRDGNTEAFF. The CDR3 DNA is TGCGCCAGCAGCTTACCCCGGGACGGGAACACTGAAGCTTTCTTT.